A single sample is the source of the 10 T cell receptor beta chains below, sequenced in a study of response to subunit inactivated influenza vaccine. TCRdb recomputed calls from the RT-PCR reads with MiXCR, one row per CDR3 protein. The sample includes hundreds of thousands of distinct CDR3 sequences, 15% to 20% of them seen just once. Sequenced material: CD4+ T cells sorted from PBMCs, taken roughly 24 months after vaccination. The source is a man between 45 and 75 years old who received an inactivated influenza vaccine.

This clonotype was counted only a few times. The chain employs TRBV12-3 or TRBV12-4 and TRBJ2-3; D is possibly TRBD2 (6 bases). Trimming left V 6 bases short and J 4 bases short, with 14 bases between. This CDR3 contains 14 residues. CDR3 in DNA: TGTGCCAGCAGACGCGCCGGGGGTGCAGATACGCAGTATTTT. Translated, it gives CASRRAGGADTQYF.

The CDR3 is CASSLALAGLDTQYF. CDR3 nucleotide sequence: TGTGCCAGCAGCTTAGCTTTAGCGGGGTTAGATACGCAGTATTTT. V is TRBV7-2 and J is TRBJ2-3, with 8 positions matching TRBD2. With V trimmed by 0 bases and J by 5 bases, 4 bases remained unmatched. The germline CDR1 and CDR2 sequences are SGHTA and FQGNSA. CDR3 length: 15 residues.

This clonotype was seen many times. The chain has TRBV5-1 and TRBJ2-7; D remains unclear. Germline CDR1 and CDR2: SGHRS and YFSETQ. With 0 bases removed from V and 2 bases from J, the gap between germline ends came to 9 bases. CDR3 size: 14 residues. CDR3: CASSLDPGPYEQYF. CDR3 DNA: TGCGCCAGCAGCTTGGATCCCGGTCCCTACGAGCAGTACTTC.

This clonotype is a singleton in its sample. A read error is possible here, since a much larger clone lies one base away. The V gene is TRBV12-3 or TRBV12-4, the J gene TRBJ2-5; 14 bases fit TRBD2. The CDR3 runs 17 residues. The CDR3 region is CTSSQTSGGAIQETQYF. The DNA for the CDR3 is TGTACCAGCAGTCAGACTAGCGGGGGGGCTATCCAAGAGACCCAGTACTTC.

This clonotype was recorded a few times. The V gene is TRBV7-6, the J gene TRBJ1-6, with 7 bases identical to TRBD1. The CDR3 runs 14 residues. V trimming: 5 bases; J trimming: 6 bases; junction bases outside the gene matches: 4. Germline CDR1 and CDR2: SGHVS and FNYEAQ. The CDR3: CASSRGQTNSPLHF. CDR3 coding DNA: TGTGCCAGCAGCCGGGGACAGACTAATTCACCCCTCCACTTT.

This clonotype occurred many times. The rearrangement links TRBV20-1 to TRBJ2-7; D not certain. CDR3 length: 14 residues. V lost 0 bases and J lost 0, with 9 bases in between. The germline V gene encodes CDR1 DFQATT and CDR2 SNEGSKA (reference sequence). The CDR3 spells CSARETKSSYEQYF. DNA of the CDR3: TGCAGTGCTAGAGAGACCAAGAGCTCCTACGAGCAGTACTTC.

This clonotype was found many times. V gene TRBV24-1 combines with J gene TRBJ2-1; 7 bases agree with TRBD1. Looked up from germline, CDR1 is KGHDR and CDR2 is SFDVKD. V shed 4 bases, J shed 12 bases, and the junction held 11 bases outside the gene matches. CDR3 length: 14 residues. The CDR3 loop reads CATSDLRTGHGQFF. CDR3 bases: TGTGCCACCAGTGACCTCCGGACAGGACATGGGCAGTTCTTC.

This clonotype was counted many times. V usage is TRBV12-3 or TRBV12-4 and J usage is TRBJ2-5; tentative D call: TRBD2 (6 bases). V lost 2 bases to trimming and J lost 1 base, with 17 bases between them. The CDR3 loop spans 17 amino acids. The CDR3 protein is CASSLSIFRRGQETQYF. The CDR3 region has the DNA TGTGCCAGCAGTTTAAGTATATTCCGGAGGGGCCAAGAGACCCAGTACTTC.

This clonotype was detected ten times or more. The rearrangement joins TRBV6-2 or TRBV6-3 to TRBJ2-7; 10 nucleotides line up with TRBD1. From germline, CDR1 is MNHEY and CDR2 SVGEGT. The trim removed 6 bases at V and 3 bases at J, leaving 5 bases unmatched. The CDR3 spans 14 residues. The CDR3 coding sequence is TGTGCCAGCAGCCTGGGACAGGGGCGCTACGAGCAGTACTTC. Translated, it gives CASSLGQGRYEQYF.

As to this clonotype: This may arise from a read error, as a much more abundant clone is one base away. The V call is TRBV15, the J call TRBJ2-7; D unresolved. Trimming took off 0 bases at V and 12 bases at J, with 15 bases between the two ends. Germline CDR1 LNHNV, CDR2 YYDKDF (reference sequence). The CDR3 runs to 13 residues. The CDR3 sequence: CATSRDHGYKRYF. In nucleotides, the CDR3 is TGTGCCACCAGCAGAGATCATGGGTACAAGCGGTACTTC.